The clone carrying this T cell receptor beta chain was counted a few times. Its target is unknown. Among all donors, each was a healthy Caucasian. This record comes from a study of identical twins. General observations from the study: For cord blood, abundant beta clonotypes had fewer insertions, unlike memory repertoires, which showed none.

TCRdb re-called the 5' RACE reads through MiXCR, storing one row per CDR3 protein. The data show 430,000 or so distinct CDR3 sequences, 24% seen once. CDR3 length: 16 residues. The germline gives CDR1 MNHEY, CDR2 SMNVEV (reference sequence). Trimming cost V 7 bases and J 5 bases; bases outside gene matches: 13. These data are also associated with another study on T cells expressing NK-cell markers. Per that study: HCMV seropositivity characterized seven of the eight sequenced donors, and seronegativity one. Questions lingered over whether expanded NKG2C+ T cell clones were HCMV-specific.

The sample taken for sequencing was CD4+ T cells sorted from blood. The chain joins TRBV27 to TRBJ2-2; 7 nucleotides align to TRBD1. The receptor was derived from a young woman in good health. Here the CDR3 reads CASKPEGQRRTGELFF. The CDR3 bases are TGTGCCAGCAAGCCTGAGGGACAGAGAAGGACCGGGGAGCTGTTTTTT.